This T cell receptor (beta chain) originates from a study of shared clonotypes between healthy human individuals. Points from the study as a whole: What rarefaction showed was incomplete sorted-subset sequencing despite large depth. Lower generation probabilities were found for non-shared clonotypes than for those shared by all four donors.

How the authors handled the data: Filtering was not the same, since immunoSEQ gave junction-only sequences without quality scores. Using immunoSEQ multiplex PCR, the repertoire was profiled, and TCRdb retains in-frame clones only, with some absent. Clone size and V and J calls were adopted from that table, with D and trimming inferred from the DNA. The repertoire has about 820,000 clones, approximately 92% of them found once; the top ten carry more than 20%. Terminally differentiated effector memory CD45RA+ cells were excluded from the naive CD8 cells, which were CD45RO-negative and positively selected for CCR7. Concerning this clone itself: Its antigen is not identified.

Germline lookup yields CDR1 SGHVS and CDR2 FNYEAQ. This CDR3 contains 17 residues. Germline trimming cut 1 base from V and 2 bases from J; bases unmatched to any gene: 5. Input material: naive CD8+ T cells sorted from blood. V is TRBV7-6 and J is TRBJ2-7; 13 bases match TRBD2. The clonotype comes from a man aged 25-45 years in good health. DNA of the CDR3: TGTGCCAGCAGCTTAGAACCGGGACTAGCGGGGCCCTACGAGCAGTACTTC. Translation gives CASSLEPGLAGPYEQYF.